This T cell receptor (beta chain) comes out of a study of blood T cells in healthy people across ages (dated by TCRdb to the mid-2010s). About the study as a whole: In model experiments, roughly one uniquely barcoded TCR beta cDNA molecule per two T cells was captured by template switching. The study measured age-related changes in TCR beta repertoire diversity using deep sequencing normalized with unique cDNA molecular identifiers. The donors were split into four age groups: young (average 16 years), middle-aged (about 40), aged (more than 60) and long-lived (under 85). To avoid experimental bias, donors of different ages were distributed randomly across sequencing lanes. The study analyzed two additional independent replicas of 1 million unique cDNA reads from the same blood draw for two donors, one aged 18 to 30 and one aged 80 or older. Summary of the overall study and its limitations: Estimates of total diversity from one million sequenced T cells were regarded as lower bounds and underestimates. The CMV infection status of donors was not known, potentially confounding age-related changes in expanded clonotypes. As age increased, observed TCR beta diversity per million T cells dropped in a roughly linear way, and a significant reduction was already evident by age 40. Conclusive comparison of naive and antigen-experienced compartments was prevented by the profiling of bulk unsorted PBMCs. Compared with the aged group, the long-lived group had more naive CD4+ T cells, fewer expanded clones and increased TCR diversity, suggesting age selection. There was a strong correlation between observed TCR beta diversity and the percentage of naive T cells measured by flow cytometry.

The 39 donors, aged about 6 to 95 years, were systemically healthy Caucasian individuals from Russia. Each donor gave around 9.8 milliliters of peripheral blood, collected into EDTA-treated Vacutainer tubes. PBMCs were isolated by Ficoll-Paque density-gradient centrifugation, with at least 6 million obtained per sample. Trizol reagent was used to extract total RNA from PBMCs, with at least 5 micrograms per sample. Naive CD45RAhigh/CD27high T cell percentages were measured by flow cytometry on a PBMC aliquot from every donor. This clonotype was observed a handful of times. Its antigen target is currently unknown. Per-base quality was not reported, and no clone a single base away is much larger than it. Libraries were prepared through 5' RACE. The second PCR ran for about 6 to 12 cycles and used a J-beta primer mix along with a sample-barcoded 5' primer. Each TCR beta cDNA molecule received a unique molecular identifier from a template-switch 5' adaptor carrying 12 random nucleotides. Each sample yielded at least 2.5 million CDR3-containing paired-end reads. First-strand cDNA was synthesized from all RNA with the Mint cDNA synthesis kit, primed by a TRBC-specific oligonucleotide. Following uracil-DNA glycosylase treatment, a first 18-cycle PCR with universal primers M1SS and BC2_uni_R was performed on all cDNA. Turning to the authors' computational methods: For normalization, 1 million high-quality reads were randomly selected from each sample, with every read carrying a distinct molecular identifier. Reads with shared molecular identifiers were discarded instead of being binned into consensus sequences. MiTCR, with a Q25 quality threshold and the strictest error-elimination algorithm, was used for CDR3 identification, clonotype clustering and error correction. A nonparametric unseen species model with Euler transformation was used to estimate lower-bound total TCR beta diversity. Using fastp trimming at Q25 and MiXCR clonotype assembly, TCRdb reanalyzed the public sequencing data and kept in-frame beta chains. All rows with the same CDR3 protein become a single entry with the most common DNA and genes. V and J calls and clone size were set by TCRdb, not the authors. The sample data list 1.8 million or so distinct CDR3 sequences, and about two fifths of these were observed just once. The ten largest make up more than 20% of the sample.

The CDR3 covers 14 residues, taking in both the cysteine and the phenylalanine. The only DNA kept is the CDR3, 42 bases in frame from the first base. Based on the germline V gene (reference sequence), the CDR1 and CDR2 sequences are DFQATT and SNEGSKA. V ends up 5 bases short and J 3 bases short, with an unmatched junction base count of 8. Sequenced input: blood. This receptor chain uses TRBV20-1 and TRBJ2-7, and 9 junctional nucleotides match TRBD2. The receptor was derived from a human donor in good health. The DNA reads TGCAGTGCTCACCTGACTAGCGGAGACTACGAGCAGTACTTC. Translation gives CSAHLTSGDYEQYF.